Given below is one T cell receptor beta chain in context. No antigen is known for it. Qualities for individual bases were not recorded, and no much larger clone is one base off. The data were taken from a study of shared clonotypes between healthy human individuals (TCRdb year 2020). Context from the whole study: The cohort comprised two women and three men aged 18 to 49 years. For each donor, three plates each were used for CD4 naive and CD4 memory, two plates were used for CD8 naive, and one plate was used for CD8 memory. Blood TCR repertoires of about 5 healthy adults were deeply sequenced to estimate repertoire size and the extent of clonotype sharing between individuals. Different laboratories and diverse techniques were used to prepare libraries and sequence TCR repertoires, to increase sequencing depth and limit assay-specific biases. Between about 0.9 and 10 billion PBMCs per donor were obtained by leukapheresis.

At the junction V is shortened by 8 bases and J by 3 bases, with 16 bases in between. The CDR3 covers 14 residues, taking in both the cysteine and the phenylalanine. Left in the record is the CDR3 DNA by itself, 42 bases read in frame from the first base. The germline V gene (reference sequence) supplies CDR1 SEHNR and CDR2 FQNEAQ. On the study overall, not on this receptor specifically: Incomplete sequencing was indicated by rarefaction of sorted-subset datasets, despite the large sequencing depth. Pairwise subsampling led to the expectation that sequencing depth would affect the degree of clonotype sharing among donors. Higher generation probabilities were observed for clonotypes shared by all four sorted-subset donors than for non-shared clonotypes. The genetic and exposure-history diversity represented was limited by the small number of donors. Estimated clonotype richness was generally larger for naive than for memory subsets. Sharing across a few donors was observed for about 4.8% of naive CD4, under 4% of naive CD8, 2.3% of memory CD4, and over 0.3% of memory CD8 clonotypes. Only blood was sampled, and tissue TCR repertoires likely differ from those in blood.

Using the deep immunoSEQ assay, multiplex PCR amplified TCR CDR3 regions from genomic DNA. For each cell subset, the extracted genomic DNA was distributed evenly across all wells of several immunoSEQ 96-well plates, and each plate served as one replicate. For sorted subsets, each replicate PCR was loaded with 200 ng genomic DNA, equivalent to 25,000 to 35,000 T cell genomes. Purified libraries were measured with a Qubit 3.0 fluorometer, size-checked on a Bioanalyzer 2100, and measured again with the KAPA Library Quantification kit. Every immunoSEQ 96-well plate was sequenced on a separate single-read 150-cycle Illumina NextSeq 550 flow cell. The study's own analysis went as follows. The immunoSEQ output contained only junctional sequences without quality scores, so filtering could not match that applied to full-length reads. To assign V/J genes and CDR3, sequences were annotated using PyIR, a Python wrapper for IgBLAST v1.9, with IMGT germline references. Any read was removed if the V/J assignment was weak (E-value above 1e-6), the CDR3 was missing, or the read contained stop codons, out-of-frame junctions, or ambiguous translated residues. V3J clonotypes were defined as sequences sharing the same inferred V gene, J gene, and CDR3 amino acid sequence. Percentage overlap between repertoires was calculated by dividing the number of shared unique clonotypes by the size of the smaller repertoire. RTK rarefaction, the Chao1 estimator, and Recon v2.1 estimates of unobserved clonotypes were used to assess repertoire richness. Generation probabilities for all TCRbeta clonotypes obtained by the gDNA method from a few donors were computed using OLGA. TCRdb retrieved this table from immuneACCESS and kept in-frame rearrangements only. Not all clones are present; in checked studies, unresolved V genes account for under half, and no reason is known for the remainder. The DNA gave D and trimming, while V, J and clone size come from that table. In all, the sample holds under 1,100,000 clones, and about 75% of those were seen once. Together, the top ten hold about 1.5% of the sample.

Donors were healthy HIV-negative adults with no recently reported acute infections or vaccinations. Every donor was a Caucasian adult residing in Nashville, Tennessee, USA. CD4+ T cells were enriched through magnetic negative selection, after which naive cells were positively selected on CD45RA and the remaining negative fraction served as the memory subset. Blood was collected by leukapheresis, and PBMCs were isolated by Ficoll-Histopaque density gradient centrifugation and then cryopreserved in liquid nitrogen vapor phase. Analytical flow cytometry was used to check the purity and quantity of every magnetically sorted T cell population. From each sorted fraction, genomic DNA was isolated and quantified by UV absorbance on a Nanodrop 2000c.

Material: memory CD4+ T cells sorted from blood. The cell subset or site label corresponds to: CD45RA-negative fraction. This chain is built from TRBV7-9 and TRBJ1-2; TRBD1 is perhaps the D gene, given 5 matching bases. The TCR originated in a man between 18 and 35 years old in good health. Here is the DNA: TGTGCCAGCCGCGAGGATTGGGGCGACTATGGCTACACCTTC. This sequence encodes CASREDWGDYGYTF.